One and the same sample provided the 24 T cell receptor beta chains below, sequenced in a study of blood T cells in healthy people across ages. For the second PCR, which ran for about 7 to 11 cycles, a sample-barcoded 5' primer and a J-beta primer mix were used. TCRdb called the 5' RACE reads again in MiXCR, with one record for every CDR3 protein. This sample has approximately 800,000 distinct CDR3 sequences, with about 45% found just once. The sequenced sample consisted of blood. The receptors come from a man older than 75 in good health.

This chain links TRBV7-2 with TRBJ1-3; D remains unclear. The germline V gene has CDR1 SGHTA and CDR2 FQGNSA. CDR3 size: 15 residues. V was shortened by 5 bases and J by 0 bases, with 11 bases between the two germline ends. DNA of the CDR3: TGTGCCAGCAGCGAGAACAGACCCTCTGGAAACACCATATATTTT. Translation gives CASSENRPSGNTIYF.

Concerning this clonotype itself: At one boundary the junction diverges from the germline segment, which might be a read error. The V and J genes are TRBV27 and TRBJ2-7; the D gene is possibly TRBD2 (5 bases). CDR3 length equals 13 residues. Germline V gene lookup returns CDR1 MNHEY and CDR2 SMNVEV (reference sequence). CDR3 region: CASSFGKPYEQYF. The CDR3 DNA sequence: TGCGCCAGCAGTTTCGGGAAGCCCTACGAGCAGTACTTC.

The chain uses TRBV10-3 and TRBJ2-5; D might be TRBD2 (6 bases). The CDR3 sequence is 12 residues long. Trimming cost V 11 bases and J 0 bases, with 10 bases left between them. Germline lookup yields CDR1 ENHRY and CDR2 SYGVKD. CDR3: CAVSSDQETQYF. The CDR3 nucleotides read TGTGCCGTATCTAGCGACCAAGAGACCCAGTACTTC.

The chain carries TRBV24-1 and TRBJ2-5, with 7 positions matching TRBD1. The CDR3 consists of 14 residues. J lost 11 bases, V lost 7 bases, and 15 bases had no gene match. Germline lookup yields CDR1 KGHDR and CDR2 SFDVKD. Here the CDR3 reads CATSGGQAYNEQYF. CDR3 DNA: TGTGCCACCAGCGGTGGACAGGCTTACAATGAGCAGTACTTC.

V and J are TRBV5-5 and TRBJ2-1, with 13 positions matching TRBD2. Germline V gene data show CDR1 as SGHKS and CDR2 as YYEKEE (reference sequence). The CDR3 is 15 amino acids. The ends lost 9 bases at V and 3 bases at J; junction bases unmatched: 6. CDR3 DNA sequence: TGTGCCACCAGACTAGCGGGAGGTTACTACAATGAGCAGTTCTTC. It codes for CATRLAGGYYNEQFF.

The sample holds a few counts of this clonotype. The V and J genes are TRBV11-2 and TRBJ2-5; no firm D call. The CDR3 spans 14 residues. Germline loops: CDR1 SGHAT, CDR2 FQNNGV. Trimming stripped 4 bases from V and 2 bases from J, with 11 bases between. The DNA of the CDR3 is TGTGCCAGCAGCTCCCACGGCACACAAGAGACCCAGTACTTC. It yields the protein CASSSHGTQETQYF.

V is TRBV5-5 and J is TRBJ1-4; a possible D gene is TRBD1 (6 bases). The CDR3 is 15 amino acids. V was pared by 9 bases and J by 7 bases, with 22 bases between. The germline gives CDR1 SGHKS, CDR2 YYEKEE (reference sequence). The CDR3 DNA reads TGTGCCAACAACCGGGATGGGCAGGGGCGTGAAAAACTGTTTTTT. It translates to CANNRDGQGREKLFF.

The rearrangement links TRBV6-5 to TRBJ2-2, with a possible D match to TRBD2 (7 bases). CDR1 and CDR2 from the germline V gene are MNHEY and SVGAGI. CDR3 length: 17 amino acids. Trimming removed 2 bases at V and 0 bases at J, with 13 bases between. The CDR3 sequence: CASSYAAGAANTGELFF. In DNA, the CDR3 is TGTGCCAGCAGTTACGCGGCGGGGGCGGCGAACACCGGGGAGCTGTTTTTT.

At least ten counts were recorded for this clonotype. The chain carries TRBV12-3 or TRBV12-4 and TRBJ1-5; TRBD1 agrees at 9 bases. The ends lost 6 bases at V and 4 bases at J; junction bases unmatched: 4. The CDR3 covers 14 residues. CDR3 loop: CASRAGTGNQPQHF. The CDR3 region has the DNA TGTGCCAGCAGAGCCGGGACAGGGAATCAGCCCCAGCATTTT.

The V and J genes are TRBV20-1 and TRBJ2-7; weak D call: TRBD1 (6 bases). Trimming removed 7 bases at V and 6 bases at J, with 16 bases between. Germline assignment: CDR1 DFQATT and CDR2 SNEGSKA (reference sequence). The CDR3 is made up of 12 amino acids. In DNA form, the CDR3 reads TGCAGTGAGAGGCAGGGGCCCACCGAGCAGTACTTC. It translates to CSERQGPTEQYF.

This sequence joins TRBV27 and TRBJ2-4; D assignment may be TRBD1 or TRBD2 (6 bases each). The DNA end favors TRBJ2-7, so the J call may be wrong. Per the germline V gene, CDR1 is MNHEY and CDR2 is SMNVEV (reference sequence). The CDR3 has 16 amino acids. The CDR3 nucleotides read TGTGCCAGCACCCTCCCGGGGGCTTTGTTCAGCTACGAGCAGTACTTC. It is translated as CASTLPGALFSYEQYF.

A remark on this clonotype: A read error is possible here, since a much larger clone lies one base away. The gene calls are TRBV11-3 and TRBJ2-2; 8 positions agree with TRBD2. Germline CDR1 is SGHNT and CDR2 is YENEEA. This CDR3 has 15 residues. The junction had 8 bases not matched to a gene; V was cut back by 4 bases and J by 7 bases. The CDR3 sequence: CASSYLGAGVGELFF. The CDR3, as DNA: TGTGCCAGCAGCTATTTGGGAGCGGGAGTCGGGGAGCTGTTTTTT.

The gene calls are TRBV6-1 and TRBJ2-3, with TRBD2 identical over 12 bases. J lost 5 bases, V lost 6 bases, and 12 bases had no gene match. Germline CDR1 and CDR2: MNHNS and SASEGT. The CDR3 covers 17 residues. The CDR3 is CASRGTGTSGRGDTQYF. CDR3 nucleotides: TGTGCCAGCAGGGGGACCGGGACTAGCGGGCGTGGAGATACGCAGTATTTT.

With regard to this clonotype: A much larger clone sits a single nucleotide away, making a read error possible. The chain joins TRBV28 to TRBJ2-1, with a possible D match to TRBD2 (6 bases). The germline CDR1 and CDR2 sequences are MDHEN and SYDVKM. The CDR3 consists of 15 residues. CDR3 coding DNA: TGTGCCTGCAGCTCCCGGGAGTATGGTATAAATGAGCAGTTCTTC. Protein: CACSSREYGINEQFF.

This rearrangement joins TRBV30 to TRBJ1-6, with D perhaps matching TRBD1 (5 bases). Trimming left V 2 bases short and J 7 bases short, with 12 bases between. Germline V CDR1 and CDR2: GTSNPN, SVGIG (reference sequence). The CDR3 contains 14 residues. The CDR3 loop reads CAWSLSHRNSPLHF. CDR3 sequence (DNA): TGTGCCTGGAGTCTATCACACAGGAATTCACCCCTCCACTTT.

The chain recombines TRBV29-1 with TRBJ2-1, with 10 bases lining up with TRBD1. The V segment lost 5 bases and the J segment 7 bases; nucleotides outside the gene matches: 5. Germline V gene sequence: CDR1 SQVTM, CDR2 ANQGSEA. The CDR3 is made up of 13 amino acids. CDR3 residues: CSVPGQGRNEQFF. For the CDR3, the DNA is TGCAGCGTTCCGGGACAGGGGAGAAATGAGCAGTTCTTC.

In its sample, this clonotype was seen many times. The chain has TRBV7-3 and TRBJ2-3; D remains ambiguous. Trimming cost V 4 bases and J 2 bases, with 7 bases left between them. Per germline, CDR1 SGHTA and CDR2 FQGTGA. The length of the CDR3 is 13 residues. The CDR3 here is CASSSPNTDTQYF. CDR3 DNA sequence: TGTGCCAGCAGCTCGCCGAACACAGATACGCAGTATTTT.

This clonotype came up many times. This sequence joins TRBV11-1 and TRBJ2-2; D is undetermined. V shed 5 bases and J shed 6 bases, with 13 bases lying between them. This CDR3 is built from 14 residues. The germline V gene has CDR1 SGHAT and CDR2 FQDESV (reference sequence). CDR3 sequence: CASSPFVRAGELFF. The CDR3 DNA sequence: TGTGCCAGCAGCCCTTTCGTAAGGGCCGGGGAGCTGTTTTTT.

This clonotype came up a few times. This chain links TRBV6-1 with TRBJ1-1, with a weak D call TRBD1 (6 bases). V was trimmed by 2 bases and J by 3 bases, leaving 7 bases between them. Germline assignment: CDR1 MNHNS and CDR2 SASEGT. This CDR3 has 13 residues. The DNA for the CDR3 is TGTGCCAGCAGTGAACAGGGGTACACTGAAGCTTTCTTT. It codes for CASSEQGYTEAFF.

The chain links TRBV4-2 to TRBJ2-1; 12 bases agree with TRBD2. The CDR3 sequence is 17 residues long. Germline values: CDR1 LGHNA, CDR2 YNFKEQ. Unmatched junction bases numbered 3, after V lost 0 bases and J lost 3 bases. The CDR3 nucleotides are TGTGCCAGCAGCCAAGAGACGACTAGCGGGGGCTACAATGAGCAGTTCTTC. This sequence encodes CASSQETTSGGYNEQFF.

This clonotype was recorded a few times. This chain uses TRBV20-1 with TRBJ2-1; 10 nucleotides match TRBD2. Trimming took 6 bases from V and 7 from J; bases not matched to a gene: 12. In germline, CDR1 is DFQATT, CDR2 SNEGSKA (reference sequence). The CDR3 covers 15 residues. Here the CDR3 DNA reads TGCAGTGCCACTTACAGCGGGAGGGCCGGTAATGAGCAGTTCTTC. Encoded protein: CSATYSGRAGNEQFF.

V usage is TRBV28 and J usage is TRBJ2-5, with a tentative D call TRBD2 (5 bases). The V and J ends lost 2 bases and 11 bases respectively, with 21 bases between them. CDR1 and CDR2 from the germline V gene are MDHEN and SYDVKM. The CDR3 extends over 15 amino acids. The CDR3 DNA reads as TGTGCCAGCAGTTTAATTTTTTGGTCCGTTGGGGAGCAGTACTTC. Translated: CASSLIFWSVGEQYF.

The rearrangement uses TRBV7-2 and TRBJ2-1, with 11 bases identical to TRBD2. The CDR3 totals 16 residues. V was clipped by 5 bases and J by 6 bases; unmatched bases: 9. From germline, CDR1 is SGHTA and CDR2 FQGNSA. For the CDR3, the DNA is TGTGCCAGCAGCGCGGGACTAGCGGAAGGACTCAATGAGCAGTTCTTC. Residues: CASSAGLAEGLNEQFF.

Details on this clonotype: The junction departs from the called germline gene at one end, perhaps through a read error. V usage is TRBV10-3 and J usage is TRBJ2-6, with 7 bases fitting TRBD2. The CDR3 is 15 residues long. Looked up from germline, CDR1 is ENHRY and CDR2 is SYGVKD. In DNA form, the CDR3 reads TGTGCCATCAGTGAAGGGCAGGGAGGGGCCAATGTCCTGACTTTC. Its translation is CAISEGQGGANVLTF.